One sample yielded the 10 T cell receptor beta chains listed below, sequenced in a study of blood T cell repertoires in COVID-19. Clones were read by immunoSEQ multiplex PCR, and TCRdb kept only the in-frame ones, dropping some. The sample yields some 220,000 clones, 75% to 85% seen once. The sequencing input was peripheral blood. Receptors were obtained from a man between 50 and 59 years old with active or convalescent COVID-19.

V gene TRBV6-5 combines with J gene TRBJ2-7, with 9 positions matching TRBD2. With V trimmed by 6 bases and J by 7 bases, 13 bases remained unmatched. The CDR3 sequence is 15 residues long. Looked up from germline, CDR1 is MNHEY and CDR2 is SVGAGI. The CDR3: CASRPLAGTPAEQYF. Here the CDR3 DNA reads TGTGCCAGCAGGCCTCTAGCGGGAACCCCCGCGGAGCAGTACTTC.

The J gene is TRBJ2-3, the V gene TRBV7-2, with D perhaps matching TRBD1 (5 bases). Germline CDR1 reads SGHTA; CDR2 reads FQGNSA. Trimming stripped 1 base from V and 5 bases from J, with 7 bases between. This CDR3 region has 13 residues. The CDR3 nucleotides are TGTGCCAGCAGCTTAGTAGGGGTAGATACGCAGTATTTT. Amino acids: CASSLVGVDTQYF.

V usage is TRBV6-6 and J usage is TRBJ2-1; D gene uncertain. This CDR3 comprises 14 residues. Germline V gene lookup returns CDR1 MNHNY and CDR2 SVGAGI (reference sequence). V lost 5 bases, J lost 0 bases, and 8 bases lay in between. The CDR3 here is CASSPSSSYNEQFF. In nucleotides, the CDR3 is TGTGCCAGCAGTCCGTCCAGCTCCTACAATGAGCAGTTCTTC.

This clone was counted only a few times. The chain combines TRBV10-2 with TRBJ1-3, with D possibly being TRBD1 (5 bases). This CDR3 has 17 residues. The germline V gene has CDR1 WSHSY and CDR2 SAAADI. Trimming stripped 3 bases from V and 4 bases from J, with 19 bases between. In nucleotides, the CDR3 is TGCGCCAGCAGTGACCCCTTAACAGGTCTGAAGGGAAACACCATATATTTT. Its protein is CASSDPLTGLKGNTIYF.

This chain links TRBV3-1 (or the pseudogene TRBV3-2) with TRBJ2-1; 10 bases map to TRBD1. The V gene end was trimmed by 0 bases and the J gene end by 3 bases; junction bases not matched to a gene: 11. This CDR3 region has 19 residues. Germline CDR1 LGHDT, CDR2 YNNKEL (reference sequence). This CDR3 is CASSQEMTRDRGIYNEQFF. In DNA form, the CDR3 reads TGTGCCAGCAGCCAAGAAATGACCCGGGACAGGGGTATCTACAATGAGCAGTTCTTC.

This chain links TRBV10-3 with TRBJ1-2; D is uncertain. This CDR3 has 13 amino acids. Germline CDR1 reads ENHRY; CDR2 reads SYGVKD. Trimming removed 0 bases from V and 8 bases from J, with 10 bases in between. In nucleotides, the CDR3 is TGTGCCATCAGTGAGTCGACTATCGGGGGCTACACCTTC. As protein: CAISESTIGGYTF.

This chain joins TRBV28 and TRBJ1-1; perhaps TRBD1 as D (6 bases). The ends were cut back, 2 bases at V and 6 bases at J, with 16 bases in the middle. Germline CDR1 is MDHEN and CDR2 is SYDVKM. This CDR3 is built from 15 residues. CDR3 residues: CASSLEGGGSAEAFF. The CDR3 region has the DNA TGTGCCAGCAGTTTAGAGGGAGGGGGTTCGGCTGAAGCTTTCTTT. Together with reference TRBV28 and TRBJ1-1, the CDR3 gives the full variable domain: DVKVTQSSRYLVKRTGEKVFLECVQDMDHENMFWYRQDPGLGLRLIYFSYDVKMKEKGDIPEGYSVSREKKERFSLILESASTNQTSMYLCASSLEGGGSAEAFFGQGTRLTVV.

The rearrangement links TRBV6-6 to TRBJ2-5, with 7 nucleotides matching TRBD1. Losses at the gene ends were 6 bases for V and 6 bases for J; bases not matched to a gene: 4. CDR1 is MNHNY and CDR2 is SVGAGI in the germline V gene (reference sequence). This CDR3 is built from 12 residues. CDR3 bases: TGTGCCAGCAGCCCAGGGGGACAGACCCAGTACTTC. Protein: CASSPGGQTQYF.

V usage is TRBV6-6 and J usage is TRBJ1-1, with D possibly matching TRBD1 (6 bases). Germline CDR1 reads MNHNY; CDR2 reads SVGAGI (reference sequence). Trimming removed 0 bases from V and 6 bases from J, with 11 bases in between. The CDR3 totals 14 residues. CDR3 region: CASSYSGGTSEAFF. CDR3 sequence (DNA): TGTGCCAGCAGTTACTCAGGGGGAACTTCTGAAGCTTTCTTT.

The V gene is TRBV6-2 or TRBV6-3, the J gene TRBJ2-7, with D tentatively TRBD2 (7 bases). Germline V lookup: CDR1 MNHEY, CDR2 SVGEGT. This CDR3 is built from 17 residues. Trimming stripped 2 bases from V and 0 bases from J, with 17 bases between. In DNA, the CDR3 is TGTGCCAGCAGTTACCCGACCGGGGGGACAAGCTCCTACGAGCAGTACTTC. Its protein product is CASSYPTGGTSSYEQYF.